Listed below are T cell receptor beta chains from one sample, sequenced in a study of shared clonotypes between healthy human individuals. Repertoires were generated with immunoSEQ multiplex PCR, while TCRdb's copy carries only in-frame clones and drops some. The repertoire holds about 490,000 clones, 65% to 85% seen once, with roughly 12% in the top ten. The sample consisted of PBMCs. The receptor source for this set is a woman in her thirties or forties in good health. Some clones in this sample may be carry-over from other donors' samples. The conserved cysteine and the conserved F or W are not part of the CDR3 here. D genes are given only for firm matches.

cdr3_aa: ASTRGSNYNEQF
v_call: TRBV6-6
d_call: NA

cdr3_aa: ASSQREGRLADNTGELF
v_call: TRBV4-2
d_call: TRBD2

cdr3_aa: ASSADYGETQY
v_call: TRBV5-4
d_call: NA

cdr3_aa: ATPRGAVKNIQY
v_call: TRBV27
d_call: NA

cdr3_aa: ATSRDGQGYEQY
v_call: TRBV15
d_call: TRBD1

cdr3_aa: ASRRESGEQY
v_call: TRBV2
d_call: NA

cdr3_aa: ASSVTETQY
v_call: TRBV2
d_call: NA

cdr3_aa: ASSLGLGDEQF
v_call: TRBV7-3
d_call: NA

cdr3_aa: ASSEGTGAYEQY
v_call: TRBV2
d_call: TRBD1

cdr3_aa: ASSLLPSGDLISGGETQY
v_call: TRBV7-7
d_call: TRBD2

cdr3_aa: ASSVDGGGQPREQY
v_call: TRBV9
d_call: NA

cdr3_aa: ASSPGLAGYEQY
v_call: TRBV5-6
d_call: TRBD2

cdr3_aa: ASAVQSAQGEQY
v_call: TRBV5-1
d_call: NA

cdr3_aa: ASSLHRGQDAF
v_call: TRBV28
d_call: TRBD1

cdr3_aa: SVGHGTGPSEQY
v_call: TRBV29-1
d_call: TRBD1

cdr3_aa: ASSSPSGTANYEQY
v_call: TRBV28
d_call: TRBD1

cdr3_aa: SVDRAQETQY
v_call: TRBV29-1
d_call: NA

cdr3_aa: ASTRTGREEYGYT
v_call: TRBV6-1
d_call: NA

cdr3_aa: ASSLLQGEQF
v_call: TRBV7-9
d_call: NA

cdr3_aa: ATQTGSKQY
v_call: TRBV2
d_call: TRBD1

cdr3_aa: ASSDNGAQPNEKLF
v_call: TRBV6-4
d_call: NA

cdr3_aa: ASRPWGQGFYYGYT
v_call: TRBV11-2
d_call: NA

cdr3_aa: ASSQAASGSNEQF
v_call: TRBV4-2
d_call: TRBD2

cdr3_aa: ASSPSGGLDTQY
v_call: TRBV5-1
d_call: TRBD2

cdr3_aa: ASSSGNERTGELF
v_call: TRBV5-5
d_call: NA

cdr3_aa: ASSESKEKLF
v_call: TRBV10-2
d_call: NA

cdr3_aa: ASSTRTGLNEQY
v_call: TRBV28
d_call: TRBD1

cdr3_aa: ASSLGPISGNTIY
v_call: TRBV27
d_call: NA

cdr3_aa: ASSDGQHTEAF
v_call: TRBV6-1
d_call: NA

cdr3_aa: ASREHPAEQY
v_call: TRBV6-1
d_call: NA

cdr3_aa: ASSPRLAGLNEQF
v_call: TRBV9
d_call: TRBD2